This T cell receptor beta chain stems from a study of PD-1 blockade in mismatch repair-deficient tumors. Study context: Patients had roughly twelve mismatch repair-deficient cancer types, all previously treated and progressing.

In germline, CDR1 is MNHEY, CDR2 SVGAGI. This CDR3 has 13 amino acids. Trimming cost V 7 bases and J 0 bases, with 9 bases left between them. With respect to this clone: What it recognizes is unknown.

Overall study results and limits: Tumor-resident clones, often undetectable pretreatment in blood, expanded then contracted after pembrolizumab.

Every patient had mismatch repair deficiency by PCR or immunohistochemistry. The TCR-sequenced patients were a few responders to pembrolizumab. Measured with immunoSEQ multiplex PCR; TCRdb has only the in-frame clones, and not every one. The data contain approximately 51,000 clones, roughly 80% of them singletons. This specimen consisted of peripheral blood, obtained approximately 18 weeks after starting pembrolizumab. The sequence was obtained from an adult with mismatch repair-deficient cancer. This chain connects TRBV6-5 to TRBJ1-1; D call uncertain. The CDR3 nucleotides are TGTGCCAGCACCTGGGGATTGAACACTGAAGCTTTCTTT. Its translation is CASTWGLNTEAFF.